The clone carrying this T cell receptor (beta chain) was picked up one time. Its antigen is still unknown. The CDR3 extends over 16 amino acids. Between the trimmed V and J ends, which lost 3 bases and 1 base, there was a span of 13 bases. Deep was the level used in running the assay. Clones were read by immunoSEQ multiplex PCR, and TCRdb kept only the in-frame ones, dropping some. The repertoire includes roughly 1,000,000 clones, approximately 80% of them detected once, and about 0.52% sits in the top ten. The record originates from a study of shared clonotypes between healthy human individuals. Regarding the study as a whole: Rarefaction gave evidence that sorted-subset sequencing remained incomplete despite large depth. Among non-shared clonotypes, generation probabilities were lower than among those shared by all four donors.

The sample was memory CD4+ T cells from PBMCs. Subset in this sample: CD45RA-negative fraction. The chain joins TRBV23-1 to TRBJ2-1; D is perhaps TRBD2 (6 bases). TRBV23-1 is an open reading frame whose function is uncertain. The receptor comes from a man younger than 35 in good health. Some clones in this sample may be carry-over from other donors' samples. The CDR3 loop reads CASSHPGRRSYNEQFF. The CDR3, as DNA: TGCGCCAGCAGTCATCCTGGGAGGAGGTCCTACAATGAGCAGTTCTTC.